This note documents a single TCR beta chain sequence. Its cognate antigen is unknown. With 60 Vbeta and 13 Jbeta primers, the PCR was carried out. Produced via immunoSEQ multiplex PCR; TCRdb's table is partial and in-frame only. This sample has 160,000 or so clones; roughly 79% occur once, and the top ten carry approximately 1.3%. CDR3 length: 11 residues. Trimming took 4 bases from V and 7 from J, leaving 5 bases between them. In germline, CDR1 is SGHTS, CDR2 YDEGEE. This entry is derived from a study of cytomegalovirus exposure and HLA in healthy donors. Study-wide findings and caveats: Beyond CMV serostatus, there was no information to go on about immune exposure.

The chain couples TRBV5-8 to TRBJ1-4; D remains unclear. Sample: PBMCs. This clonotype originated in a man aged 30-40 years in good health and CMV-seronegative. The CDR3: CASSLGEKLFF. The CDR3 nucleotides are TGTGCCAGCAGCCTAGGTGAAAAACTGTTTTTT.